A few counts support the clone carrying this T cell receptor (beta chain). No antigen is known for it. These data come from a study of human T cells and chemical hapten exposure. Overall study context: All through the approximately 22-week study, the scalp of each patient received diphenylcyclopropenone doses weekly. Study-level findings and limits: Healthy people's immune response may differ from that of the donors, who had alopecia.

In germline, CDR1 is DFQATT, CDR2 SNEGSKA (reference sequence). The CDR3 runs to 13 residues. V gave up 6 bases and J gave up 5 bases; unmatched junction bases: 2. TCRdb re-called the RACE reads with MiXCR, one entry per CDR3 protein. The repertoire holds roughly 260,000 distinct CDR3 sequences, with about 9% as singletons. The time point: pre-sensitization, week 0. The treatment denotes: therapeutic diphenylcyclopropenone sensitization with weekly scalp DPC. Total RNA came from unfractionated whole blood. The receptor's source is a woman aged 40 to 50 with alopecia areata. Some clones in this sample may be carry-over from other donors' samples. Sequenced material: whole blood, taken in connection with sensitization to the hapten diphenylcyclopropenone (DPC). The V and J genes are TRBV20-1 and TRBJ1-5; 12 positions match TRBD1. CDR3 nucleotide sequence: TGCAGTGCATGGGACAGGGGGCATCAGCCCCAGCATTTT. Translating gives CSAWDRGHQPQHF.